A selection of T cell receptor beta chains follows, all from one sample in a study of cytomegalovirus exposure and HLA in healthy donors. The assay was immunoSEQ multiplex PCR, and TCRdb's table has in-frame clones only and misses some. Recorded for this sample: 150,000 to 200,000 clones. Sequencing was done on a sample of PBMCs. These receptors came from a man between 25 and 39 years old in good health and CMV-seronegative. The CDR3 runs from the conserved cysteine through the conserved F or W. D genes are given only for firm matches.

CDR3 protein: CASRAHQETQYF; CDR3 DNA: TGTGCCAGCAGGGCCCATCAAGAGACCCAGTACTTC; J gene: TRBJ2-5; V gene: TRBV25-1; D gene: .
CDR3 protein: CASSFEGQETQYF; CDR3 DNA: TGTGCCAGCAGTTTTGAGGGCCAAGAGACCCAGTACTTC; J gene: TRBJ2-5; V gene: TRBV28; D gene: .
CDR3 protein: CASSKDERGGHHGELFF; CDR3 DNA: TGTGCCAGCAGCAAAGATGAGCGGGGGGGCCATCACGGGGAGCTGTTTTTT; J gene: TRBJ2-2; V gene: TRBV21-1; D gene: .
CDR3 protein: CASKDDRSNQPQHF; CDR3 DNA: TGCGCCAGCAAAGACGACAGAAGCAATCAGCCCCAGCATTTT; J gene: TRBJ1-5; V gene: TRBV10-2; D gene: .
CDR3 protein: CASSGELANEQFF; CDR3 DNA: TGTGCCAGCAGCGGAGAACTGGCAAATGAGCAGTTCTTC; J gene: TRBJ2-1; V gene: TRBV5-4; D gene: .
CDR3 protein: CASSIGQYSNQPQHF; CDR3 DNA: TGTGCCAGTAGTATAGGGCAGTATAGCAATCAGCCCCAGCATTTT; J gene: TRBJ1-5; V gene: TRBV19; D gene: .
CDR3 protein: CASSQVWGGGGGRAYEQYF; CDR3 DNA: TGCGCCAGCAGCCAAGTTTGGGGCGGTGGGGGCGGGAGGGCCTACGAGCAGTACTTC; J gene: TRBJ2-7; V gene: TRBV4-1; D gene: TRBD2
CDR3 protein: CASSLVGLVTYEQYF; CDR3 DNA: TGCGCCAGCAGCTTGGTGGGACTAGTTACCTACGAGCAGTACTTC; J gene: TRBJ2-7; V gene: TRBV5-1; D gene: TRBD2
CDR3 protein: CAWSVNFSGYTF; CDR3 DNA: TGTGCCTGGAGTGTCAATTTTAGCGGCTACACCTTC; J gene: TRBJ1-2; V gene: TRBV30; D gene: .
CDR3 protein: CASSLRDYEGEQYF; CDR3 DNA: TGTGCCAGCTCACTCCGGGACTACGAAGGCGAGCAGTACTTC; J gene: TRBJ2-7; V gene: TRBV18; D gene: TRBD2
CDR3 protein: CASRTGTGELFF; CDR3 DNA: TGTGCCAGCAGGACAGGGACCGGGGAGCTGTTTTTT; J gene: TRBJ2-2; V gene: TRBV6-1; D gene: TRBD1
CDR3 protein: CASSRAGGRTEAFF; CDR3 DNA: TGTGCCAGCAGCCGCGCAGGGGGAAGGACTGAAGCTTTCTTT; J gene: TRBJ1-1; V gene: TRBV5-4; D gene: TRBD1
CDR3 protein: CASRGQGPSYEQYF; CDR3 DNA: TGTGCCAGCAGGGGACAGGGGCCCTCCTACGAGCAGTACTTC; J gene: TRBJ2-7; V gene: TRBV7-2; D gene: TRBD1
CDR3 protein: CASSLAGTGVMNTEAFF; CDR3 DNA: TGTGCCAGCAGCTTAGCAGGGACAGGCGTGATGAACACTGAAGCTTTCTTT; J gene: TRBJ1-1; V gene: TRBV7-8; D gene: TRBD1
CDR3 protein: CASSLTVFSGNTIYF; CDR3 DNA: TGTGCCAGCAGCTTAACAGTATTCTCTGGAAACACCATATATTTT; J gene: TRBJ1-3; V gene: TRBV11-3; D gene: .
CDR3 protein: CASSTPGQVYEQYF; CDR3 DNA: TGTGCCAGCAGCACCCCGGGACAGGTTTACGAGCAGTACTTC; J gene: TRBJ2-7; V gene: TRBV28; D gene: TRBD1
CDR3 protein: CAIRRLAGDGGEQFF; CDR3 DNA: TGTGCCATCAGGCGACTAGCGGGAGACGGCGGTGAGCAGTTCTTC; J gene: TRBJ2-1; V gene: TRBV10-3; D gene: TRBD2
CDR3 protein: CASTFGDRGTSEAFF; CDR3 DNA: TGTGCCAGCACCTTTGGGGACAGGGGGACATCTGAAGCTTTCTTT; J gene: TRBJ1-1; V gene: TRBV27; D gene: TRBD1
CDR3 protein: CASSPIKGKDTDTQYF; CDR3 DNA: TGTGCCAGCAGCCCTATCAAGGGGAAAGACACAGATACGCAGTATTTT; J gene: TRBJ2-3; V gene: TRBV7-9; D gene: .
CDR3 protein: CASSGPERTNEAFF; CDR3 DNA: TGTGCCAGCAGTGGACCGGAGAGGACAAATGAAGCTTTCTTT; J gene: TRBJ1-1; V gene: TRBV2; D gene: .
CDR3 protein: CASSARTGVFGETQYF; CDR3 DNA: TGTGCCAGCAGCGCCCGGACAGGGGTTTTTGGAGAGACCCAGTACTTC; J gene: TRBJ2-5; V gene: TRBV9; D gene: TRBD1
CDR3 protein: CASSHSDRNFYEQYF; CDR3 DNA: TGTGCCAGCAGCCACTCCGACAGGAACTTCTACGAGCAGTACTTC; J gene: TRBJ2-7; V gene: TRBV5-5; D gene: .
CDR3 protein: CASSFSAGTNTGELFF; CDR3 DNA: TGCGCCAGCAGCTTTTCGGCAGGGACGAACACCGGGGAGCTGTTTTTT; J gene: TRBJ2-2; V gene: TRBV5-1; D gene: .
CDR3 protein: CASNAQTGYDEKLFF; CDR3 DNA: TGTGCCAGCAACGCCCAGACGGGGTATGATGAAAAACTGTTTTTT; J gene: TRBJ1-4; V gene: TRBV7-9; D gene: .
CDR3 protein: CSVDNRVSSYNEQFF; CDR3 DNA: TGCAGCGTCGACAACAGGGTTTCCTCCTACAATGAGCAGTTCTTC; J gene: TRBJ2-1; V gene: TRBV29-1; D gene: .
CDR3 protein: CSVIRNEQFF; CDR3 DNA: TGCAGCGTAATTCGCAATGAGCAGTTCTTC; J gene: TRBJ2-1; V gene: TRBV29-1; D gene: .
CDR3 protein: CASRIGGSSYNEQFF; CDR3 DNA: TGTGCCAGCAGAATCGGCGGAAGCTCCTACAATGAGCAGTTCTTC; J gene: TRBJ2-1; V gene: TRBV2; D gene: .
CDR3 protein: CAWSVQMQGTRVRSGNTIYF; CDR3 DNA: TGTGCCTGGAGTGTACAGATGCAGGGAACCCGAGTTCGCTCTGGAAACACCATATATTTT; J gene: TRBJ1-3; V gene: TRBV30; D gene: .
CDR3 protein: CASSDQRIKNIQYF; CDR3 DNA: TGTGCCAGCAGTGACCAGCGGATAAAAAACATTCAGTACTTC; J gene: TRBJ2-4; V gene: TRBV6-4; D gene: .
CDR3 protein: CASRSTHGHSSNTEAFF; CDR3 DNA: TGTGCCAGTAGGTCCACCCATGGGCACTCGTCCAACACTGAAGCTTTCTTT; J gene: TRBJ1-1; V gene: TRBV19; D gene: .
CDR3 protein: CASSLDRVQETQYF; CDR3 DNA: TGTGCCAGCAGCTTAGACAGGGTACAAGAGACCCAGTACTTC; J gene: TRBJ2-5; V gene: TRBV7-7; D gene: .
CDR3 protein: CASSDFGGQGAEAFF; CDR3 DNA: TGTGCCAGCAGTGACTTTGGGGGACAGGGTGCTGAAGCTTTCTTT; J gene: TRBJ1-1; V gene: TRBV6-4; D gene: TRBD1
CDR3 protein: CASSLGDEQFF; CDR3 DNA: TGTGCCAGCAGCCTGGGAGATGAGCAGTTCTTC; J gene: TRBJ2-1; V gene: TRBV9; D gene: .
CDR3 protein: CASSVPLAATQSSYNEQFF; CDR3 DNA: TGTGCCAGCAGCGTACCACTAGCGGCTACCCAGAGCTCCTACAATGAGCAGTTCTTC; J gene: TRBJ2-1; V gene: TRBV9; D gene: TRBD2
CDR3 protein: CASSELYEQYF; CDR3 DNA: TGTGCCAGCAGTGAACTCTACGAGCAGTACTTC; J gene: TRBJ2-7; V gene: TRBV6-1; D gene: .
CDR3 protein: CASSRPGLARETQYF; CDR3 DNA: TGTGCCAGCAGTCGACCCGGACTAGCTCGAGAGACCCAGTACTTC; J gene: TRBJ2-5; V gene: TRBV27; D gene: TRBD2
CDR3 protein: CASSFSSGVSGANVLTF; CDR3 DNA: TGTGCCAGCAGCTTTTCCAGCGGAGTCTCTGGGGCCAACGTCCTGACTTTC; J gene: TRBJ2-6; V gene: TRBV11-1; D gene: .